The 20 T cell receptor beta chains below come from one sample, sequenced in a study of T cell repertoires and HLA-DP antigens. What these receptors recognize is not known. Sequenced by immunoSEQ multiplex PCR; TCRdb stores in-frame clones only, minus some. The sample comprises around 100,000 clones, about 92% of which are singletons, and less than 0.35% rests with the top ten. The source material was CD4+ T cells from PBMCs. These receptors all stem from a woman younger than 30 in good health and CMV-seronegative.

The rearrangement links TRBV28 to TRBJ1-4; the D is unclear. The CDR3 extends over 13 amino acids. V lost 5 bases and J 8 bases, leaving 12 bases between the germline ends. Germline-derived CDR1 and CDR2 are MDHEN and SYDVKM. CDR3 nucleotides: TGTGCCAGCAGTCCCTCGACGGGCGAAAAACTGTTTTTT. This translates into CASSPSTGEKLFF.

This clone appeared a few times. The chain joins TRBV10-1 to TRBJ1-5, with D possibly TRBD1 on 5 matching bases. This CDR3 has 15 residues. CDR1 WNHNN and CDR2 SYGVQD come from the germline V gene (reference sequence). Trimming cost V 6 bases and J 2 bases, with 14 bases left between them. The CDR3 loop reads CASRPLGGGNQPQHF. The CDR3 bases are TGCGCCAGCAGGCCACTCGGGGGAGGCAATCAGCCCCAGCATTTT.

The CDR3 bases are TGTGCCAGCATTGGGTTTTGGGGCACCGGGGAGCTGTTTTTT. Protein sequence: CASIGFWGTGELFF. The chain recombines TRBV28 with TRBJ2-2; D uncertain. The CDR3 runs to 14 residues. The V and J ends lost 7 bases and 4 bases respectively, with 13 bases between them. The germline V gene encodes CDR1 MDHEN and CDR2 SYDVKM.

The chain recombines TRBV6-1 with TRBJ2-1; tentative D call: TRBD2 (5 bases). The length of the CDR3 is 15 residues. Trimming took 9 bases from V and 0 from J, leaving 15 bases between them. CDR1 is MNHNS and CDR2 is SASEGT in the germline V gene. CDR3 nucleotide sequence: TGTGCCAGTGGGAGACTCCCGAGCTCCTACAATGAGCAGTTCTTC. This codes for CASGRLPSSYNEQFF.

The rearrangement joins TRBV27 to TRBJ1-2; the match to TRBD1 covers 7 bases. This CDR3 comprises 12 residues. V lost 6 bases to trimming and J lost 2 bases; unmatched junction nucleotides: 0. Per the germline V gene, CDR1 is MNHEY and CDR2 is SMNVEV (reference sequence). DNA for the CDR3: TGTGCCAGCAGGGACAGGAACTATGGCTACACCTTC. Protein product: CASRDRNYGYTF.

The chain employs TRBV11-1 and TRBJ2-3; 7 bases are a match to TRBD2. V lost 2 bases to trimming and J lost 1 base; unmatched junction nucleotides: 6. Germline V gives CDR1 SGHAT, CDR2 FQDESV (reference sequence). The CDR3 contains 16 residues. The CDR3 nucleotides are TGTGCCAGCAGCTTATTGCGGGAGTGGGGCACAGATACGCAGTATTTT. Its translation is CASSLLREWGTDTQYF.

This chain uses TRBV11-3 with TRBJ2-2; D is ambiguous. Trimming removed 4 bases from V and 1 base from J, with 7 bases in between. Germline V gene data show CDR1 as SGHNT and CDR2 as YENEEA. This CDR3 comprises 14 residues. The CDR3 DNA follows: TGTGCCAGCAGCTCCGGACGGAACACCGGGGAGCTGTTTTTT. Amino acid sequence: CASSSGRNTGELFF.

The rearrangement uses TRBV9 and TRBJ1-2; 9 nucleotides match TRBD1. CDR3 length: 14 amino acids. CDR1 SGDLS and CDR2 YYNGEE come from the germline V gene. V was pared by 0 bases and J by 3 bases, with 0 bases of the junction left unmatched. The CDR3 sequence is CASSVGTGDYGYTF. In DNA form, the CDR3 reads TGTGCCAGCAGCGTAGGGACAGGGGACTATGGCTACACCTTC.

Here the CDR3 DNA reads TGTGCCAGCAGCTCCCCAGCTGGCTACACCTTC. Amino acid sequence: CASSSPAGYTF. This chain connects TRBV6-5 to TRBJ1-2; unclear D gene. Trimming took off 6 bases at V and 7 bases at J, with 9 bases between the two ends. The germline CDR1 and CDR2 sequences are MNHEY and SVGAGI. The CDR3 loop spans 11 amino acids.

This chain links TRBV4-1 with TRBJ1-1; D unresolved. This CDR3 has 16 residues. V shed 4 bases and J shed 1 base, with 16 bases lying between them. Germline-derived CDR1 and CDR2 are MGHRA and YSYEKL. In DNA form, the CDR3 reads TGCGCCAGCAGCCCCCCTCTGGGGAGAGGGAACACTGAAGCTTTCTTT. It encodes CASSPPLGRGNTEAFF.

The CDR3 protein is CASSQVGGAETQYF. The CDR3 DNA sequence: TGCGCCAGCAGCCAAGTGGGTGGCGCGGAGACCCAGTACTTC. This chain links TRBV4-3 with TRBJ2-5; D not certain. The CDR3 spans 14 residues. Trimming cost V 1 base and J 5 bases, with 11 bases left between them. Germline V CDR1 and CDR2: LGHNA, YSLEER.

This chain uses TRBV2 with TRBJ2-3, with 7 bases fitting TRBD2. This CDR3 is built from 15 residues. V was pared by 0 bases and J by 4 bases, with 4 bases of the junction left unmatched. Germline loops: CDR1 SNHLY, CDR2 FYNNEI. CDR3 sequence: CASSEAGGQADTQYF. The CDR3 nucleotides read TGTGCCAGCAGTGAAGCGGGAGGGCAGGCAGATACGCAGTATTTT.

In this sample, this clone turned up a few times. The chain joins TRBV5-1 to TRBJ2-1; a weak D match, TRBD2 (5 bases). This CDR3 spans 17 amino acids. Germline-derived CDR1 and CDR2 are SGHRS and YFSETQ. Trimming removed 0 bases at V and 4 bases at J, with 17 bases between. The CDR3 nucleotides read TGCGCCAGCAGCTTGGCCAGTTTCCGGACTCTGTACAATGAGCAGTTCTTC. This sequence encodes CASSLASFRTLYNEQFF.

V usage is TRBV28 and J usage is TRBJ1-2; D unclear. The germline V and J ends were trimmed by 2 bases and 0 bases, with 13 bases remaining between them. The germline gives CDR1 MDHEN, CDR2 SYDVKM. This CDR3 spans 16 amino acids. The CDR3: CASSLLQTAPNYGYTF. Written as DNA, the CDR3 is TGTGCCAGCAGTTTACTTCAAACAGCCCCTAACTATGGCTACACCTTC.

The chain joins TRBV5-1 to TRBJ1-1; D is unresolved. V lost 1 base and J lost 0, with 7 bases in between. Germline V gene data show CDR1 as SGHRS and CDR2 as YFSETQ. This CDR3 has 14 amino acids. CDR3 loop: CASSLQPMNTEAFF. In DNA form, the CDR3 reads TGCGCCAGCAGCTTGCAGCCGATGAACACTGAAGCTTTCTTT. The full variable domain, completed using reference TRBV5-1 and TRBJ1-1, is KAGVTQTPRYLIKTRGQQVTLSCSPISGHRSVSWYQQTPGQGLQFLFEYFSETQRNKGNFPGRFSGRQFSNSRSEMNVSTLELGDSALYLCASSLQPMNTEAFFGQGTRLTVV.

J is TRBJ2-2 and V is TRBV7-3, with D unclear. The CDR3 consists of 12 residues. The V gene lost 2 bases and the J gene lost 6 bases, with 4 bases spanning the gap. Germline CDR1 SGHTA, CDR2 FQGTGA. The chain's CDR3 is CASSLVPGELFF. DNA of the CDR3: TGTGCCAGCAGCTTAGTCCCCGGGGAGCTGTTTTTT.

The chain carries TRBV27 and TRBJ2-2; 7 bases are a match to TRBD1. V lost 6 bases, J lost 4 bases, and 14 bases stayed unmatched. Per the germline V gene, CDR1 is MNHEY and CDR2 is SMNVEV (reference sequence). There are 17 residues in the CDR3. The CDR3 reads CASSQTGARLSTGELFF. DNA of the CDR3: TGTGCCAGCAGCCAAACAGGGGCACGCCTTTCCACCGGGGAGCTGTTTTTT.

This chain joins TRBV28 and TRBJ1-3; TRBD1 is a possible D gene (5 bases). Deletions cut 4 bases from V and 2 bases from J, with 6 bases between. The germline gives CDR1 MDHEN, CDR2 SYDVKM. CDR3 length: 13 residues. This CDR3 is CASSSGTGNTIYF. In nucleotides, the CDR3 is TGTGCCAGCAGTTCAGGGACTGGAAACACCATATATTTT.

J is TRBJ1-1 and V is TRBV29-1, with D perhaps matching TRBD1 (5 bases). The CDR3 covers 14 residues. Trimming left V 7 bases short and J 2 bases short, with 17 bases between. CDR1 and CDR2 from the germline V gene are SQVTM and ANQGSEA. In DNA form, the CDR3 reads TGCAGCGCCGAAGTACGGGGGTTCAACACTGAAGCTTTCTTT. Amino acid sequence: CSAEVRGFNTEAFF.

The rearrangement uses TRBV5-1 and TRBJ1-1, with D unresolved. The CDR3 length is 14 residues. Trimming left V 2 bases short and J 0 bases short, with 8 bases between. Looked up from germline, CDR1 is SGHRS and CDR2 is YFSETQ. DNA of the CDR3: TGCGCCAGCAGCTTATTGGTTCTGAACACTGAAGCTTTCTTT. Translating gives CASSLLVLNTEAFF.